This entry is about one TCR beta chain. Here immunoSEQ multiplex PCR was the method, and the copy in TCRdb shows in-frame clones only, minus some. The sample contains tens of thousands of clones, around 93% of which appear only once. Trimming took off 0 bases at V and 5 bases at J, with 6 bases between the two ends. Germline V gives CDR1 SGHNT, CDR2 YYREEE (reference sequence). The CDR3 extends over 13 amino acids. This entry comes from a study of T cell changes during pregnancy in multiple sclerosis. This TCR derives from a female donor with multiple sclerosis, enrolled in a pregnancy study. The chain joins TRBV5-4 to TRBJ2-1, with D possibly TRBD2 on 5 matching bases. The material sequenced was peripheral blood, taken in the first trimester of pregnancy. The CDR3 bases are TGTGCCAGCAGCTTGGGGACTGACAATGAGCAGTTCTTC. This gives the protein CASSLGTDNEQFF.